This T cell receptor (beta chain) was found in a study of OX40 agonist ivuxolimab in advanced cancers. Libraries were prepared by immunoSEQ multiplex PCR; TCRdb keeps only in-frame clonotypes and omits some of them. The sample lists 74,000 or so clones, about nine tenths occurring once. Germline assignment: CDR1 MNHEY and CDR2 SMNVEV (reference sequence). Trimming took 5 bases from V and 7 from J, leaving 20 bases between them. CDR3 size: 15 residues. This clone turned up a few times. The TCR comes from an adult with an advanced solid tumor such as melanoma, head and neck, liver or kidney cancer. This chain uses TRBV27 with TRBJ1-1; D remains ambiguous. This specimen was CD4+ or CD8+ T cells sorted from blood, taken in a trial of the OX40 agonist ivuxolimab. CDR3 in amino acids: CASSPRARDRDEAFF. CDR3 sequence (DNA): TGTGCCAGCAGTCCCCGGGCCCGAGATAGAGATGAAGCTTTCTTT.